The TCR beta chain under discussion was sequenced for a study of blood T cell repertoires in COVID-19. Using immunoSEQ multiplex PCR, the repertoire was profiled, and TCRdb retains in-frame clones only, with some absent. The sample carries around 250,000 clones, approximately 87% recorded once. Trimming removed 4 bases from V and 4 bases from J, with 10 bases in between. The CDR3 has 13 residues. Germline lookup yields CDR1 GTSNPN and CDR2 SVGIG (reference sequence). The origin of this receptor is a man aged 55 to 70 who had recovered from COVID-19. The chain recombines TRBV30 with TRBJ2-2, with D tentatively TRBD2 (5 bases). Sequencing was carried out using peripheral blood. Written as DNA, the CDR3 is TGTGCCTGGACGGGAATAGCCACCGGGGAGCTGTTTTTT. Protein sequence: CAWTGIATGELFF.